This paragraph reports one TCR beta chain. The specificity of this receptor is unknown. No quality values exist for individual bases; no much larger clone is one base distant. These data originate in a study of cytomegalovirus exposure and HLA in healthy donors (dated by TCRdb to 2015 to 2018). Notes on the research overall: An earlier analysis of roughly 500 of the donors reported approximately 270 Gb of sequence data and around 110 million unique TCR beta sequences from 150 million to 200 million T cells. Using immunosequencing, the study profiled T cell repertoires from roughly 650 subjects and related those repertoires to cytomegalovirus serostatus. Every discovery cohort repertoire had been produced on one sequencing platform. The study aimed to test whether signatures of past pathogen exposure could be identified by cataloging public T cell receptors. Of the roughly 400 genotyped donors, roughly 85% fell in the genetic ancestry cluster associated with self-reported Caucasian donors. Typing coverage varied by locus: about 620-640 donors for A, B, C, DRB1 and DQB1; under 550 for DQA1; over 600 for DPA1; around 450 for DPB1. HLA typing included class I and class II loci at four-digit resolution. Rather than drawing on any new phenotypic data, the later analysis identified candidate immune exposures from TCR beta sequences and the way those sequences occurred across donors. An early release that covered more than 550 HLA-typed donors contained about 290 gigabases of sequencing data and about 93 million unique TCR sequences. High-throughput TCR immunosequencing, statistical association of individual TCRs with disease status, and machine learning were combined to predict cytomegalovirus infection status. A later genetic analysis took genome-wide SNP genotypes for about 65% of the 666 donors and used that subset as a discovery cohort. A separate validation cohort of roughly 110 different subjects was used in addition to the roughly 620-subject first cohort. In an earlier analysis of several hundred of the donors, high-throughput TCR beta sequencing was used to judge whether each TCR beta V gene segment behaved as functional or pseudogenic. Donor age, sex, ethnicity and CMV serostatus were compiled together with the repertoire data. A later analysis re-examined previously published TCR beta repertoires from just over 650 donors and added high-resolution HLA genotyping to investigate patterns of TCR occurrence. Roughly 5 DR-DQ haplotypes were handled as single units for association and clustering, since linkage in the cohort was strong. Among 398 genotyped donors of the cohort, an average of approximately 240,000 unique TCR beta nucleotide sequences was sequenced per donor, of which about 19% were non-productive.

Spanning cysteine to phenylalanine, the CDR3 consists of 16 amino acids. Left in the record is the CDR3 DNA by itself, 48 bases read in frame from the first base. V sheds 2 bases and J sheds 0 bases, leaving 11 bases between their ends. The germline V gene supplies CDR1 SGHVS and CDR2 FNYEAQ. Library preparation used the immunoSEQ multiplex PCR assay. For the multiplex PCR, a mixture combining 60 forward primers for TCR Vbeta segments and 13 reverse primers for TCR Jbeta segments was used. Amplification of the CDR3 region of rearranged TCR beta genes was performed with a multiplex PCR assay on genomic DNA. On the Illumina HiSeq System, the amplified TCR beta libraries were sequenced as 87-base-pair reads. As for the original processing: A later analysis tallied some 79 million unique TCR beta chains across the 600 to 700 repertoires, and about 12 million of those chains were shared by two or more donors. Raw reads were error-corrected and collapsed into unique sequences with a nearest-neighbor algorithm that merged closely related sequences to remove PCR and sequencing errors. CDR3 sequences were aligned to IMGT reference sequences to assign V, D and J gene segments. For a sequence to be retained, at least a six-nucleotide match to both a V gene segment and a J gene segment was required. Rearrangements were classified as productive when the CDR3 lacked stop codons and remained in frame with V and J, and all other rearrangements were classified as non-productive. CDR3 was defined according to IMGT convention as the region running from the second conserved V-encoded cysteine to the conserved J-encoded phenylalanine. In an earlier analysis of around 600 of the donors, sequences lacking an unambiguous match to a single V gene segment were excluded. In an earlier analysis of several hundred of the donors, V segments were called functional above 56.7% productive rearrangements and were called segregating when the between-donor standard deviation exceeded 5%. A statistical classification framework was built for diagnosing cytomegalovirus status from the catalog of TCR beta chain sequences. In a later analysis, TCR nucleotide sequences were compared against IMGT/GENE-DB human TR gene sequences so that V and J genes could be assigned. A later analysis assigned CDR3 sequences and most-parsimonious VDJ recombination scenarios with the TCRdist pipeline. In a later analysis, every TCR beta chain was defined by the combination of its CDR3 amino acid sequence and its V-gene family, and reads without a unique V-gene family were dropped. To address suspected cross-contamination and a sequencing artifact, a later analysis removed 592 highly shared, low-generation-probability nucleotide sequences. For each public chain, a later analysis derived a clonal expansion index from normalized ranks of inferred template counts within each repertoire. In a later analysis, generation probabilities were computed with a VDJ recombination model fitted to out-of-frame rearrangements, and the resulting probabilities were checked against IGoR. In a later analysis, hypergeometric tests were used to score TCR-TCR, TCR-HLA and TCR-CMV co-occurrence, with a repertoire-size bias correction applied to TCR pairs. False discovery rates were estimated in a later analysis by permuting HLA or CMV assignments 20 times. In a later analysis, co-occurring TCRs were grouped using DBSCAN, and TCRdist sequence similarity was added for clustering within HLA-allele-positive subsets. Co-occurrence clustering excluded repertoires with fewer than 30,000 or more than 120,000 public chains, plus five with anomalous nucleotide sharing. The source is immuneACCESS, and TCRdb retained only in-frame sequences with V and J called. Part of the clones is not carried over; for the studies checked, unresolved V genes explain less than half of this, and the remainder is unexplained. The DNA gave D and trimming, while V, J and clone size come from that table. The sample table contains fewer than 250,000 clones; only one count was recorded for roughly 80% of them. The ten largest clones represent around 6% of the sample.

In total, about 650 healthy bone marrow donors made up the cohort. All cohort members were sampled while nominally healthy, although unrecorded immune exposures were likely present. The donor was CMV seropositive and belonged to the group of 250 to 300 seropositive cohort members. A peripheral blood sample was provided by each donor, and peripheral blood mononuclear cells were used for TCR beta sequencing. The Qiagen DNeasy Blood Extraction Kit was used to extract genomic DNA from the blood cell samples. Here is what the overall study found, with its caveats: For the cohort, immune exposure information was limited to CMV serostatus. A cluster of highly shared sequence variants was judged likely to be a technical artifact of the sequencing pipeline. A further reported finding was that TCR beta sequences accurately predicted the HLA-A and HLA-B alleles for most subjects in the first cohort. An association between a missense DCLRE1C variant and V-gene and J-gene trimming of TCR beta chains was found in a later genetic analysis and replicated in an independent cohort. The study listed 164 TCR beta chains as associated with cytomegalovirus. Some IMGT-functional V segments, including TRBV6-2 and TRBV6-3, could not be told apart with the 87-base-pair reads, so those segments were excluded. In a later genetic analysis, fewer N-insertions in productive TCRs were reported among donors in an Asian-associated ancestry cluster than the approximately 710-donor mean. The earlier analysis of almost 600 of the donors excluded some 16 rarely observed V segments, including chromosome 9 orphons, because counts were too low. Because some donors lacked HLA typing at each locus, the association tests relied only on the typed subset. Broadly in line with IMGT annotations, most TCR beta V segments showed up in productive rearrangements about 90% or about 30% of the time in an earlier analysis of some 590 of the donors. When HLA alleles, especially DR and DQ, strongly co-occurred, attributing TCR associations to individual alleles was difficult. Specific HLA alleles were associated with roughly 16,000 TCR beta sequences at a false discovery rate of 0.05 in a later analysis. The authors suggested that the approach could potentially be extended to other disease states and immunological phenotypes. Correlated functional status among segregating V segments might be attributable to linkage disequilibrium, but an unknown experimental factor could not be ruled out. According to a later analysis, most CMV-associated TCR beta chains appeared to be HLA-restricted, and the HLA associations seemed to be driven largely by CMV exposure. In a later analysis, HLA-associated TCR beta chains were found to be more clonally expanded and to have lower generation probabilities than equally common non-associated chains. The cohort was sequenced for TCR beta chains only, and without alpha or paired-chain data the features that could be detected were limited. According to a later analysis, TCR association rates differed among HLA loci, with DRB1 alleles showing the most associated TCRs and HLA-C alleles showing the fewest. Across donors, most TCR sequences were observed very rarely, whereas some public TCRs were present in many individuals. Cytomegalovirus status was reported to be diagnosed by the classifier with high specificity and sensitivity in both the original and validation cohorts. In vitro tests confirmed that a few of the cytomegalovirus-associated TCR beta chains recognize cytomegalovirus antigens. Several of the top co-occurrence clusters appeared to be linked to parvovirus B19, influenza, CMV and Epstein-Barr virus, according to a later analysis. The presence/absence analyses assumed that sequencing depth was roughly uniform across donors, and that assumption may not be true.

This chain is built from TRBV7-6 and TRBJ2-1; 6 matching bases give a weak D call of TRBD2. Specimen: PBMCs. The TCR was taken from a man aged 40-49 years in good health and CMV-seropositive. The CDR3: CASSLRGSSSYNEQFF. The nucleotide sequence is given as TGTGCCAGCAGCTTACGGGGGTCCAGCTCCTACAATGAGCAGTTCTTC.